The 9 T cell receptor beta chains listed next were all sequenced from one sample in a study of blood T cell repertoires in COVID-19. Some clones are missing from TCRdb's copy, which holds only in-frame ones; the method was immunoSEQ multiplex PCR. The sample has 450,000 or so clones, 89% seen once. Sequencing used peripheral blood. The receptor set was obtained from a woman aged 35 to 49 with COVID-19, enrolled during active disease.

The table lists this clone with a count of one. The rearrangement links TRBV28 to TRBJ1-4, with 10 bases aligning to TRBD1. Germline CDR1 and CDR2: MDHEN and SYDVKM. Germline trimming cut 6 bases from V and 6 bases from J; bases unmatched to any gene: 19. This CDR3 has 19 amino acids. The CDR3 loop is CASRQTTGGGVGSYEKLFF. The CDR3 bases are TGTGCCAGCAGGCAGACGACAGGGGGCGGAGTCGGGTCCTATGAAAAACTGTTTTTT.

About this clone itself: Other DNA sequences within the sample encode an identical CDR3. The gene calls are TRBV9 and TRBJ1-5, with no clear D. The CDR3 runs 15 residues. Germline loops: CDR1 SGDLS, CDR2 YYNGEE. The V end lost 0 bases, the J end lost 0 bases, and 7 bases lay between the germline ends. CDR3 sequence (DNA): TGTGCCAGCAGCGTAGGAGGCAGTAGCAATCAGCCCCAGCATTTT. Amino acids: CASSVGGSSNQPQHF.

This clone was found a few times. The gene calls are TRBV20-1 and TRBJ2-5, with 8 bases lining up with TRBD2. Germline V gene lookup returns CDR1 DFQATT and CDR2 SNEGSKA (reference sequence). The CDR3 covers 14 residues. J was trimmed by 2 bases and V by 3 bases; bases with no gene match: 5. CDR3 DNA: TGCAGTGCTAGTATAGCGGGGCTACAAGAGACCCAGTACTTC. As protein: CSASIAGLQETQYF.

This chain links TRBV18 with TRBJ1-4, with TRBD1 as a possible D gene (5 bases). Germline V CDR1 and CDR2: KGHSH, LQKENI. V lost 2 bases and J lost 8, with 15 bases in between. This CDR3 has 15 residues. The CDR3 loop is CASSPGGGLEEKLFF. The DNA for the CDR3 is TGTGCCAGCTCACCAGGGGGAGGGCTGGAAGAAAAACTGTTTTTT.

The chain joins TRBV6-2 or TRBV6-3 to TRBJ2-7, with 7 positions matching TRBD2. The germline V gene encodes CDR1 MNHEY and CDR2 SVGEGT. This CDR3 comprises 18 residues. V shed 7 bases, J shed 0 bases, and the junction held 18 bases outside the gene matches. CDR3 in DNA: TGTGCCAGCACCCCTCCGACCCTAATAGCGGGCTTCTCCTACGAGCAGTACTTC. Protein sequence: CASTPPTLIAGFSYEQYF.

V is TRBV27 and J is TRBJ2-3, with 10 bases identical to TRBD2. With 5 bases clipped from V and 1 base from J, the junction kept 12 bases outside the gene matches. The CDR3 spans 18 residues. CDR1 MNHEY and CDR2 SMNVEV come from the germline V gene (reference sequence). This chain's CDR3 is CASSVLLAGVGGTDTQYF. The CDR3 nucleotides are TGTGCCAGCAGTGTCCTGCTAGCGGGAGTAGGTGGCACAGATACGCAGTATTTT.

The rearrangement uses TRBV19 and TRBJ1-1; 8 bases map to TRBD1. From germline, CDR1 is LNHDA and CDR2 SQIVND (reference sequence). This CDR3 is 16 amino acids long. V trimming: 5 bases; J trimming: 5 bases; junction bases outside the gene matches: 13. Here the CDR3 reads CASSLSRLDRVTEAFF. CDR3 in DNA: TGTGCCAGTAGTCTTTCCCGGTTGGACAGGGTAACTGAAGCTTTCTTT.

CDR3 region: CASSIYRGNTEAFF. CDR3 coding DNA: TGTGCCAGTAGTATATACAGGGGGAACACTGAAGCTTTCTTT. The V and J genes are TRBV19 and TRBJ1-1, with TRBD1 matching over 7 bases. Unmatched junction bases numbered 1, after V lost 2 bases and J lost 1 base. The CDR3 runs to 14 residues. CDR1 and CDR2 from the germline V gene are LNHDA and SQIVND (reference sequence). Complete variable domain (other parts from reference TRBV19 and TRBJ1-1): DGGITQSPKYLFRKEGQNVTLSCEQNLNHDAMYWYRQDPGQGLRLIYYSQIVNDFQKGDIAEGYSVSREKKESFPLTVTSAQKNPTAFYLCASSIYRGNTEAFFGQGTRLTVV.

This chain joins TRBV7-9 and TRBJ2-1, with 12 bases aligning to TRBD2. Germline V gene lookup returns CDR1 SEHNR and CDR2 FQNEAQ (reference sequence). Trimming cost V 6 bases and J 5 bases; bases outside gene matches: 8. The length of the CDR3 is 16 residues. The CDR3 reads CASSLRTSGVHNEQFF. The DNA of the CDR3 is TGTGCCAGCAGTTTAAGGACTAGCGGGGTTCACAATGAGCAGTTCTTC.